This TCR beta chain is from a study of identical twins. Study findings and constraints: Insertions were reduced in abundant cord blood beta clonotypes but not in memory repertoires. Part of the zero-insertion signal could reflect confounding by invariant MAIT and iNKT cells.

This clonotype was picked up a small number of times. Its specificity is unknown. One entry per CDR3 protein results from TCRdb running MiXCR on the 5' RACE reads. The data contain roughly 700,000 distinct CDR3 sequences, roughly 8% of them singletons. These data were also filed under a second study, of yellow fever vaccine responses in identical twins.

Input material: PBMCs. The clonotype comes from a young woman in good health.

In nucleotides, the CDR3 is TGCGCCAGCAGCCCCTTGACTAGCGGGGGGGCGGAGACCCAGTACTTC. This sequence encodes CASSPLTSGGAETQYF. The chain combines TRBV5-1 with TRBJ2-5, with 14 bases identical to TRBD2. The CDR3 runs 16 residues. The germline V gene has CDR1 SGHRS and CDR2 YFSETQ. Losses at the gene ends were 4 bases for V and 5 bases for J; bases not matched to a gene: 7.